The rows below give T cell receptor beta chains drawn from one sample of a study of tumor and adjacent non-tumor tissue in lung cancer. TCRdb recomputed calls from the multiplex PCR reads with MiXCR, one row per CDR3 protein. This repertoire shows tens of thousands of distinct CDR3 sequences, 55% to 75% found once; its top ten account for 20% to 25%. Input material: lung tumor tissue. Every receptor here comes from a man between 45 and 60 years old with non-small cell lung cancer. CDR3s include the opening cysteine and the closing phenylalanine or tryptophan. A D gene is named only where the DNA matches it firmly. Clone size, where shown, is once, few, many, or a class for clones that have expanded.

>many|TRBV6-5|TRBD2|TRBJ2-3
TGTGCCAGCACTGGCGGGGGGGCGAAAGATACGCAGTATTTT
CASTGGGAKDTQYF
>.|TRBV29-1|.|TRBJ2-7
TGCAGCGTTGAGTATCAGCTATCCGGGGCAGGCGCCTACGAGCAGTACTTC
CSVEYQLSGAGAYEQYF
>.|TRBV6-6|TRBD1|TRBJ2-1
TGTGCCAGTAGTTACGACGGAGAGGGGGCCTCCCTGTTCTTC
CASSYDGEGASLFF
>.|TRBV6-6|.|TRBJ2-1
.
CASSTKFGGGSEQFF
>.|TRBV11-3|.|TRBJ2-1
TGTGCCAGCAGCTTTCGACCTGAAGGAGGCAATGAGCAGTTCTTC
CASSFRPEGGNEQFF
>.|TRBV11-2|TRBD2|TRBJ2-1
TGTACCAGCAGCGCCGGGACTAGGGGGGGGGCCCAGGAGCAGTTCTTC
CTSSAGTRGGAQEQFF
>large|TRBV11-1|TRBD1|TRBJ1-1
TGTGCCAGCAGCCCCGGGACAGGGGATGAAGCTTTCTTT
CASSPGTGDEAFF
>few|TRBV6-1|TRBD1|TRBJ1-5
TGTGCCAGCAGTTCTAGGCAGGGGGACACTCAGTCCCAGCATTTT
CASSSRQGDTQSQHF
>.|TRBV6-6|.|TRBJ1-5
TGTGCCAGCAGGGGGTCATCTAGCACAGATACGCAGCATTTT
CASRGSSSTDTQHF
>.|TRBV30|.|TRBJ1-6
TGTGCCTGGACACTGAATAATTCACCCCCCCACTTT
CAWTLNNSPPHF